The 28 T cell receptor beta chains given below trace back to one sample, sequenced in a study of cytomegalovirus exposure and HLA in healthy donors. Clones were read by immunoSEQ multiplex PCR, and TCRdb kept only the in-frame ones, dropping some. Seen here are around 220,000 clones, over 70% observed once, and the top ten hold over 12%. The sequenced material came from PBMCs. The receptors were gathered from a woman aged 25 to 39 in good health and CMV-seropositive.

The chain couples TRBV28 to TRBJ1-1; TRBD1 is a possible D gene (6 bases). The CDR3 sequence is 14 residues long. Looked up from germline, CDR1 is MDHEN and CDR2 is SYDVKM. Trimming removed 2 bases from V and 4 bases from J, with 11 bases in between. CDR3 protein: CASSLPRGGTEAFF. The CDR3 DNA reads TGTGCCAGCAGTTTACCCAGGGGAGGCACTGAAGCTTTCTTT.

CDR3 in DNA: TGCGCCAGCAGCTTGGCCAGGAGGGGGTGGGAGACCCAGTACTTC. It encodes CASSLARRGWETQYF. V usage is TRBV5-1 and J usage is TRBJ2-5; D might be TRBD1 or TRBD2, each matching 6 bases. The CDR3 is made up of 15 amino acids. Trimming shortened V by 0 bases and J by 5 bases, and 14 bases separated the two germline ends. The V gene's germline CDR1 is SGHRS and CDR2 YFSETQ. Looking up the rest from reference TRBV5-1 and TRBJ2-5 gives the full variable domain: KAGVTQTPRYLIKTRGQQVTLSCSPISGHRSVSWYQQTPGQGLQFLFEYFSETQRNKGNFPGRFSGRQFSNSRSEMNVSTLELGDSALYLCASSLARRGWETQYFGPGTRLLVL.

The CDR3, as DNA: TGCGCCAGCAGCGGCGCTTACCGGGACAGTCACACAGATACGCAGTATTTT. This sequence encodes CASSGAYRDSHTDTQYF. The chain uses TRBV5-1 and TRBJ2-3; 7 positions agree with TRBD1. V was clipped by 4 bases and J by 2 bases; unmatched bases: 13. Germline V lookup: CDR1 SGHRS, CDR2 YFSETQ. The CDR3 spans 17 residues.

V gene TRBV28 combines with J gene TRBJ1-2; the match to TRBD1 covers 7 bases. V gave up 11 bases and J gave up 2 bases; unmatched junction bases: 11. Germline V gene sequence: CDR1 MDHEN, CDR2 SYDVKM. The CDR3 length is 14 residues. The CDR3 is CAGRKTGSNYGYTF. In nucleotides, the CDR3 is TGTGCCGGTCGTAAGACAGGGTCAAACTATGGCTACACCTTC.

This chain uses TRBV5-6 with TRBJ2-7; D is possibly TRBD1 (5 bases). Germline V gene data show CDR1 as SGHDT and CDR2 as YYEEEE. This CDR3 is built from 13 residues. V was shortened by 4 bases and J by 1 base, with 9 bases between the two germline ends. In DNA, the CDR3 is TGTGCCAGCAGCGCACAGGCGTCCTACGAGCAGTACTTC. Translating gives CASSAQASYEQYF. The whole variable domain, remainder taken from reference TRBV5-6 and TRBJ2-7, is DAGVTQSPTHLIKTRGQQVTLRCSPKSGHDTVSWYQQALGQGPQFIFQYYEEEERQRGNFPDRFSGHQFPNYSSELNVNALLLGDSALYLCASSAQASYEQYFGPGTRLTVT.

The chain uses TRBV29-1 and TRBJ1-1, with a possible D match to TRBD1 (5 bases). Looked up from germline, CDR1 is SQVTM and CDR2 is ANQGSEA. The V gene lost 7 bases and the J gene lost 3 bases, with 12 bases spanning the gap. The CDR3 runs 12 residues. Here the CDR3 DNA reads TGCAGCGGACTCCAGGGAGACACTGAAGCTTTCTTT. Protein product: CSGLQGDTEAFF.

DNA for the CDR3: TGTGCCAGCAGCTCCTCCAACAGGGGGCTAGAAGCTTTCTTT. Encoded protein: CASSSSNRGLEAFF. This chain links TRBV7-8 with TRBJ1-1; 9 nucleotides align to TRBD1. Trimming removed 4 bases from V and 8 bases from J; junction bases left unmatched: 8. The CDR3 has 14 amino acids. Germline assignment: CDR1 SGHVS and CDR2 FQNEAQ.

V and J are TRBV27 and TRBJ1-3; the D is unclear. The germline gives CDR1 MNHEY, CDR2 SMNVEV (reference sequence). V dropped 6 bases and J dropped 0 bases, with 6 bases sitting between them. This CDR3 region has 13 residues. CDR3 in amino acids: CASRLSSGNTIYF. The CDR3 nucleotides are TGTGCCAGCAGACTAAGCTCTGGAAACACCATATATTTT.

The chain has TRBV29-1 and TRBJ1-4; D is ambiguous. The CDR3 length is 11 residues. Trimming removed 2 bases from V and 4 bases from J, with 2 bases in between. The germline V gene encodes CDR1 SQVTM and CDR2 ANQGSEA. DNA of the CDR3: TGCAGCGTTGAACATAATGAAAAACTGTTTTTT. This gives the protein CSVEHNEKLFF.

CDR3 residues: CASSPPLTGSAYGYTF. CDR3 DNA: TGCGCCAGCAGCCCCCCACTGACAGGGTCTGCCTATGGCTACACCTTC. V and J are TRBV4-1 and TRBJ1-2; 7 bases are a match to TRBD1. V shed 4 bases and J 4 bases; nucleotides not matched to a gene: 12. CDR3 length equals 16 residues. Germline V lookup: CDR1 MGHRA, CDR2 YSYEKL.

The V and J genes are TRBV6-1 and TRBJ2-1; TRBD2 matches at 9 bases. The trim removed 8 bases at V and 2 bases at J, leaving 7 bases unmatched. Per germline, CDR1 MNHNS and CDR2 SASEGT. CDR3 length: 15 residues. CDR3 DNA sequence: TGTGCCAGCGAGCTAGCGGGACCACCCTACAATGAGCAGTTCTTC. Translated, it gives CASELAGPPYNEQFF.

This chain uses TRBV30 with TRBJ1-2; TRBD1 matches at 8 bases. CDR3 length equals 14 residues. Germline values: CDR1 GTSNPN, CDR2 SVGIG (reference sequence). The V and J ends lost 3 bases and 2 bases, in that order; junction bases with no gene match: 5. The CDR3 DNA follows: TGTGCCTGGAGAAGACACAGGGGGAACTATGGCTACACCTTC. Translation: CAWRRHRGNYGYTF. Using reference TRBV30 and TRBJ1-2 for the parts outside the CDR3, the full variable domain is SQTIHQWPATLVQPVGSPLSLECTVEGTSNPNLYWYRQAAGRGLQLLFYSVGIGQISSEVPQNLSASRPQDRQFILSSKKLLLSDSGFYLCAWRRHRGNYGYTFGSGTRLTVV.

J is TRBJ2-1 and V is TRBV6-1, with D tentatively TRBD2 (6 bases). In germline, CDR1 is MNHNS, CDR2 SASEGT. Trimming stripped 4 bases from V and 7 bases from J, with 17 bases between. CDR3 length: 15 amino acids. CDR3 sequence reads: CASSAPGRLGNEQFF. CDR3 in DNA: TGTGCCAGCAGTGCTCCAGGGAGACTAGGGAATGAGCAGTTCTTC.

The chain has TRBV5-4 and TRBJ2-2; the match to TRBD2 covers 11 bases. Germline V gives CDR1 SGHNT, CDR2 YYREEE (reference sequence). CDR3 length: 17 amino acids. V gave up 3 bases and J gave up 2 bases; unmatched junction bases: 6. This CDR3 is CASSSTGLAANTGELFF. CDR3 coding DNA: TGTGCCAGCAGCTCAACGGGACTAGCGGCCAACACCGGGGAGCTGTTTTTT. The variable domain in full, with the rest retrieved from reference TRBV5-4 and TRBJ2-2, is ETGVTQSPTHLIKTRGQQVTLRCSSQSGHNTVSWYQQALGQGPQFIFQYYREEENGRGNFPPRFSGLQFPNYSSELNVNALELDDSALYLCASSSTGLAANTGELFFGEGSRLTVL.

The chain recombines TRBV4-1 with TRBJ1-2; 9 bases align to TRBD1. The CDR3 contains 12 residues. Trimming cost V 5 bases and J 6 bases; bases outside gene matches: 1. Germline V gene lookup returns CDR1 MGHRA and CDR2 YSYEKL. The CDR3 here is CASSWTGDGYTF. CDR3 coding DNA: TGCGCCAGCAGCTGGACAGGGGATGGCTACACCTTC.

The table lists this clone with a few counts. The chain uses TRBV7-9 and TRBJ1-1, with 8 bases aligning to TRBD1. The CDR3 is made up of 17 amino acids. V shed 4 bases, J shed 3 bases, and the junction held 13 bases outside the gene matches. In germline, CDR1 is SEHNR, CDR2 FQNEAQ (reference sequence). The CDR3 DNA follows: TGTGCCAGCAGCTCCTGGACAGGGAGGGGTGGGGACACTGAAGCTTTCTTT. This translates into CASSSWTGRGGDTEAFF.

Only a few counts were recorded for this clone. V and J are TRBV30 and TRBJ1-1; the D gene is possibly TRBD1 (6 bases). The V end was cut by 4 bases, the J end by 4 bases, with 7 bases between. The CDR3 runs to 11 residues. The germline gives CDR1 GTSNPN, CDR2 SVGIG (reference sequence). CDR3 nucleotide sequence: TGTGCCTGGAACAGGGTCACTGAAGCTTTCTTT. Its protein product is CAWNRVTEAFF. The variable domain in full, with the rest retrieved from reference TRBV30 and TRBJ1-1, is SQTIHQWPATLVQPVGSPLSLECTVEGTSNPNLYWYRQAAGRGLQLLFYSVGIGQISSEVPQNLSASRPQDRQFILSSKKLLLSDSGFYLCAWNRVTEAFFGQGTRLTVV.

This clone appeared many times. The chain employs TRBV11-2 and TRBJ1-2; tentatively, D is TRBD1 (5 bases). The length of the CDR3 is 15 residues. Trimming took 10 bases from V and 0 from J, leaving 18 bases between them. Germline lookup yields CDR1 SGHAT and CDR2 FQNNGV. The CDR3 nucleotides are TGTGCCATCGTCCCCCAGGGATATTCTAACTATGGCTACACCTTC. This translates into CAIVPQGYSNYGYTF.

J is TRBJ1-2 and V is TRBV18; 7 bases are a match to TRBD1. CDR3 length equals 14 residues. J gave up 6 bases and V 3 bases, and 7 bases lay outside the gene matches. Germline loops: CDR1 KGHSH, CDR2 LQKENI. The CDR3 reads CASSPRQGENGYTF. The CDR3 DNA reads as TGTGCCAGCTCACCGCGGCAGGGGGAGAATGGCTACACCTTC.

The chain links TRBV10-2 to TRBJ1-3, with TRBD1 as a possible D gene (6 bases). In germline, CDR1 is WSHSY, CDR2 SAAADI. CDR3 length: 17 amino acids. Trimming cost V 4 bases and J 0 bases, with 16 bases left between them. The CDR3 coding sequence is TGCGCCAGCAGTGTGGGGGGGGCCGGCGTCTCTGGAAACACCATATATTTT. Amino acid sequence: CASSVGGAGVSGNTIYF.

V gene TRBV6-1 combines with J gene TRBJ1-2; no reliable D call. Trimming pared 10 bases from V and 2 bases from J, leaving 8 bases between. CDR3 length equals 11 residues. In germline, CDR1 is MNHNS, CDR2 SASEGT. CDR3 sequence: CATSVNYGYTF. The DNA of the CDR3 is TGTGCCACCTCGGTGAACTATGGCTACACCTTC.

The V gene is TRBV27, the J gene TRBJ1-4; no definite D call. The V end lost 5 bases, the J end lost 5 bases, and 12 bases lay between the germline ends. The CDR3 is made up of 14 amino acids. Germline CDR1 reads MNHEY; CDR2 reads SMNVEV (reference sequence). The CDR3 loop reads CASSADGPNEKLFF. CDR3 sequence (DNA): TGTGCCAGCAGTGCGGACGGACCGAATGAAAAACTGTTTTTT.

The chain is built from TRBV4-1 and TRBJ1-1; TRBD1 agrees at 7 bases. With 1 base clipped from V and 11 bases from J, the junction kept 10 bases outside the gene matches. Germline V gene sequence: CDR1 MGHRA, CDR2 YSYEKL. The CDR3 runs 14 residues. The CDR3: CASSQGRDSGSAFF. DNA for the CDR3: TGCGCCAGCAGCCAAGGCCGGGACAGCGGATCTGCTTTCTTT.

This clone was picked up a small number of times. The V gene is TRBV25-1, the J gene TRBJ2-7, with a possible D match to TRBD2 (6 bases). V was cut by 6 bases and J by 4 bases, with 10 bases left in between. The CDR3 totals 12 residues. Looked up from germline, CDR1 is MGHDK and CDR2 is SYGVNS. CDR3 DNA: TGTGCCAGCAGCCTCGGAGGGTACGAGCAGTACTTC. Translating it yields CASSLGGYEQYF.

The rearrangement joins TRBV4-3 to TRBJ2-7, with D unclear. V was shortened by 1 base and J by 2 bases, with 6 bases between the two germline ends. Germline V gives CDR1 LGHNA, CDR2 YSLEER. CDR3 length: 13 amino acids. Written as DNA, the CDR3 is TGCGCCAGCAGCCAAGGCCGGGCCTACGAGCAGTACTTC. Amino acid sequence: CASSQGRAYEQYF.

This chain links TRBV5-1 with TRBJ2-2, with D hard to call. V lost 4 bases to trimming and J lost 6 bases, with 13 bases between them. CDR3 length equals 14 residues. Germline values: CDR1 SGHRS, CDR2 YFSETQ. For the CDR3, the DNA is TGCGCCAGCAGCGCCGGTGGGATCTCCGGGGAGCTGTTTTTT. Amino acids: CASSAGGISGELFF.

This chain uses TRBV9 with TRBJ2-7; D might be TRBD2 (5 bases). V was clipped by 0 bases and J by 7 bases, with 8 bases between them. Germline V gives CDR1 SGDLS, CDR2 YYNGEE. There are 12 residues in the CDR3. The CDR3 bases are TGTGCCAGCAGCGTAGGGACGGGGGAGCAGTACTTC. This sequence encodes CASSVGTGEQYF.

The chain links TRBV29-1 to TRBJ1-2, with TRBD1 matching over 8 bases. Germline lookup yields CDR1 SQVTM and CDR2 ANQGSEA. After removal of 1 base from V and 5 bases from J, the junction contained 6 bases not matched to a gene. This CDR3 is 14 amino acids long. CDR3 amino acids: CSVEVGQGNYGYTF. The CDR3 DNA follows: TGCAGCGTTGAAGTTGGACAGGGAAATTATGGCTACACCTTC.